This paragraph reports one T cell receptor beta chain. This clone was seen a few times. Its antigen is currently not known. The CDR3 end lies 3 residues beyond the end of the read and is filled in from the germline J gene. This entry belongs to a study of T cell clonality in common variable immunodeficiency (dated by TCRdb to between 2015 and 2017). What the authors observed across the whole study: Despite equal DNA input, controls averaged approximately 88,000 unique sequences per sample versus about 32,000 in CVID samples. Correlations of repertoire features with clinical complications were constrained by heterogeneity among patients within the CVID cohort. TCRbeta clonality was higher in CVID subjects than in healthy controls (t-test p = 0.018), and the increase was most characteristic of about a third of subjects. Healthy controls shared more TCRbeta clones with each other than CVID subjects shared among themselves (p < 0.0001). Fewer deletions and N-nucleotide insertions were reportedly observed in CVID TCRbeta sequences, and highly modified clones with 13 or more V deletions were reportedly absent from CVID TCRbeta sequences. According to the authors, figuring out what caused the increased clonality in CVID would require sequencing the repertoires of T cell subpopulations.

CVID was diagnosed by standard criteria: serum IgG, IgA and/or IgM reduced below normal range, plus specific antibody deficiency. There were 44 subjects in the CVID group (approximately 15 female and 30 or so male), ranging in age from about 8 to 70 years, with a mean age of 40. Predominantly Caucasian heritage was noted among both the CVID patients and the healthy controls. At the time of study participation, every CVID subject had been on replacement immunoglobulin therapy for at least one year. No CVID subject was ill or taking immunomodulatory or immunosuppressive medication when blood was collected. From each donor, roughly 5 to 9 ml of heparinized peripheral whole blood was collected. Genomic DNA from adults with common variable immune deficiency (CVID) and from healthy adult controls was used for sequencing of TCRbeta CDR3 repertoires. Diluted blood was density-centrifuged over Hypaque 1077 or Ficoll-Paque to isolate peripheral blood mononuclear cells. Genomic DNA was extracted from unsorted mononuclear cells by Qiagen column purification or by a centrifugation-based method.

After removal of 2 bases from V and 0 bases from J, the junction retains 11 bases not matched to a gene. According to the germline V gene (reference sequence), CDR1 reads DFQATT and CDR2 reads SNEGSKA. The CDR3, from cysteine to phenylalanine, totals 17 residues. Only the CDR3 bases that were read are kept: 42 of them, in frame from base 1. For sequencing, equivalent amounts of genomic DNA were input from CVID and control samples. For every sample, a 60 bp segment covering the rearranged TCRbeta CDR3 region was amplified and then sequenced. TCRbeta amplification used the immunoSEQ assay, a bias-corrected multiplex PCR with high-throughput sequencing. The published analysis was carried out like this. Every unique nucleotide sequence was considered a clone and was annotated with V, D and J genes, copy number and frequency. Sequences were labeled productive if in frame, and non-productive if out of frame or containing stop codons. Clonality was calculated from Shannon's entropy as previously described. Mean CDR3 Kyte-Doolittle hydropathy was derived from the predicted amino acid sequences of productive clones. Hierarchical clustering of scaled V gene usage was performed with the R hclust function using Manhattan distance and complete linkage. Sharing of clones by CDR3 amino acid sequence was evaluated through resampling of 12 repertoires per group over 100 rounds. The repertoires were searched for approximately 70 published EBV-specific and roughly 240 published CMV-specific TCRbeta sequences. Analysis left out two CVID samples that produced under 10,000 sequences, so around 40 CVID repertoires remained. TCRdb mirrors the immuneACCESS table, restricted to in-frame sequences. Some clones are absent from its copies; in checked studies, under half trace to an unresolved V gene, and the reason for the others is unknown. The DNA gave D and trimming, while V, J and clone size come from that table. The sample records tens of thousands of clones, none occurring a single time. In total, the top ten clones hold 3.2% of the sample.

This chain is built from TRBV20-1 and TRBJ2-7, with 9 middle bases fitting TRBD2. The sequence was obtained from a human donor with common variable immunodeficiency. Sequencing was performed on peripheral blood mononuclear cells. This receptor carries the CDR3 CSARPPGLALISYEQYF. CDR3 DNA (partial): TGCAGTGCTAGACCCCCGGGACTAGCCTTGATCTCCTACGAG.